This TCR beta chain is drawn from a study of glioma-infiltrating T cells. Overall study results and limits: Tissue-blood divergence was below expectation in non-neoplastic patients, above in gliomas. Shared blood CDR3 signature motifs marked patients with low tissue-blood divergence. Very few CDR3 sequences were shared between tissue and blood.

TCR alpha and beta CDR3 regions were amplified from RNA using iRepertoire nested multiplex PCR. Tissue mRNA or PBMC total RNA, 100-400 ng, went into one-step reverse transcription and amplification. MiXCR was run by TCRdb on the multiplex PCR reads, yielding one entry per CDR3 protein. The sample consists of more than 300,000 distinct CDR3 sequences, approximately 42% of them appearing once. V lost 4 bases and J 2 bases, leaving 20 bases between the germline ends. This CDR3 has 18 amino acids. Germline V gene data show CDR1 as LGHNA and CDR2 as YSLEER. The table lists this clonotype with a few counts. Its antigen is as yet unknown.

Sequenced sample: glioma tissue, nonneoplastic brain tissue, or PBMCs (not recorded which). The sequence was obtained from a human donor with low-grade glioma or glioblastoma, undergoing nonglioma brain surgery, or in good health (not recorded which). The chain carries TRBV4-3 and TRBJ1-4; tentative D call: TRBD1 (5 bases). CDR3 sequence reads: CASSPRRTYVDTNEKLFF. In nucleotides, the CDR3 is TGCGCCAGCAGCCCGCGACGGACATATGTCGATACTAATGAAAAACTGTTTTTT.